A single sample is the source of the 12 T cell receptor beta chains below, sequenced in a study of identical twins. Via MiXCR, TCRdb re-called the 5' RACE reads, giving one row per CDR3 protein. The sample lists under 400,000 distinct CDR3 sequences; about 9% were seen once. Sequenced input: naive T cells sorted from blood. These receptors were taken from a woman aged 50 to 65 in good health.

There are a few counts of this clonotype. V gene TRBV24-1 combines with J gene TRBJ2-1; 10 bases are a match to TRBD1. The CDR3 has 16 residues. J gave up 8 bases and V 2 bases, and 8 bases lay outside the gene matches. The germline V gene encodes CDR1 KGHDR and CDR2 SFDVKD. CDR3 residues: CATSDSDRGRFDEQFF. The CDR3 DNA follows: TGTGCCACCAGTGATTCCGACAGGGGGCGCTTCGATGAGCAGTTCTTC.

This clonotype was observed at least ten times. The V gene is TRBV10-2, the J gene TRBJ2-5; D unresolved. Germline-derived CDR1 and CDR2 are WSHSY and SAAADI. Trimming cost V 6 bases and J 0 bases, with 5 bases left between them. CDR3 length: 12 amino acids. The chain's CDR3 is CASRTYQETQYF. The CDR3 region has the DNA TGCGCCAGCAGGACTTACCAAGAGACCCAGTACTTC.

This clonotype was recorded a few times. This chain uses TRBV18 with TRBJ2-3; tentative D call: TRBD2 (5 bases). This CDR3 comprises 15 residues. CDR1 KGHSH and CDR2 LQKENI come from the germline V gene. V dropped 0 bases and J dropped 3 bases, with 10 bases sitting between them. CDR3 amino acids: CASSPPSSGTDTQYF. The CDR3 DNA is TGTGCCAGCTCACCACCGTCATCGGGAACAGATACGCAGTATTTT.

The sample holds a few counts of this clonotype. The V call is TRBV9, the J call TRBJ2-1; D not certain. V lost 0 bases, J lost 3 bases, and 13 bases lay in between. CDR1 is SGDLS, CDR2 YYNGEE, per germline. The CDR3 totals 16 residues. This CDR3 reads CASSVVRGPLYNEQFF. CDR3 in DNA: TGTGCCAGCAGCGTAGTCAGAGGACCGCTCTACAATGAGCAGTTCTTC.

J is TRBJ2-5 and V is TRBV6-1; D is unresolved. Germline V gives CDR1 MNHNS, CDR2 SASEGT. V was pared by 3 bases and J by 2 bases, with 10 bases between. CDR3 length: 14 amino acids. For the CDR3, the DNA is TGTGCCAGCAGTGACTGGGTCAGTCAAGAGACCCAGTACTTC. Translated: CASSDWVSQETQYF.

The sample holds many counts of this clonotype. V and J are TRBV6-1 and TRBJ2-7; 9 bases are shared with TRBD2. The germline V gene has CDR1 MNHNS and CDR2 SASEGT. The V gene end was trimmed by 2 bases and the J gene end by 6 bases; junction bases not matched to a gene: 5. The CDR3 loop spans 14 amino acids. The CDR3 sequence: CASSELAGRGEQYV. Here the CDR3 DNA reads TGTGCCAGCAGTGAACTAGCGGGAAGGGGCGAGCAGTACGTC.

The chain carries TRBV19 and TRBJ2-1; 11 positions match TRBD1. From germline, CDR1 is LNHDA and CDR2 SQIVND (reference sequence). The CDR3 contains 15 residues. J gave up 4 bases and V 5 bases, and 4 bases lay outside the gene matches. This chain's CDR3 is CASSRTGGRYNEQFF. As DNA, the CDR3 is TGTGCCAGTAGTCGGACAGGGGGCAGGTACAATGAGCAGTTCTTC. Combining the CDR3 with reference TRBV19 and TRBJ2-1 gives the whole variable domain DGGITQSPKYLFRKEGQNVTLSCEQNLNHDAMYWYRQDPGQGLRLIYYSQIVNDFQKGDIAEGYSVSREKKESFPLTVTSAQKNPTAFYLCASSRTGGRYNEQFFGPGTRLTVL.

The V gene is TRBV19, the J gene TRBJ2-7; D remains ambiguous. This CDR3 spans 8 amino acids. The germline gives CDR1 LNHDA, CDR2 SQIVND (reference sequence). V was pared by 6 bases and J by 6 bases, with 0 bases between. CDR3 coding DNA: TGTGCCAGTAGCGAGCAGTACGTC. It translates to CASSEQYV.

A word on this clonotype: One end of the junction varies from germline; a read error may be responsible. The chain joins TRBV12-5 to TRBJ2-2, with D maybe TRBD1 (5 bases). Germline loops: CDR1 LGHNT, CDR2 FRNRAP. The CDR3 runs 14 residues. The CDR3 DNA reads TGTGCTAGTGGTCGCCCAGGGAACTCCGGGGAGCTGTTTTTT. The encoded protein is CASGRPGNSGELFF.

This clonotype was observed many times. The J gene is TRBJ2-3, the V gene TRBV6-5; D uncertain. The CDR3 is made up of 12 amino acids. V dropped 8 bases and J dropped 7 bases, with 13 bases sitting between them. CDR1 MNHEY and CDR2 SVGAGI come from the germline V gene. The CDR3: CASGVEQYTQYF. The DNA of the CDR3 is TGTGCCAGCGGGGTCGAACAGTATACGCAGTATTTT.

This clonotype was observed at least ten times. CDR3 protein: CSVEERYNEQFF. The CDR3 coding sequence is TGCAGCGTTGAGGAGCGGTACAATGAGCAGTTCTTC. The genes are TRBV29-1 and TRBJ2-1; D is perhaps TRBD2 (5 bases). Trimming removed 3 bases at V and 4 bases at J, with 7 bases between. The CDR3 loop spans 12 amino acids. In germline, CDR1 is SQVTM, CDR2 ANQGSEA.

The chain employs TRBV12-3 or TRBV12-4 and TRBJ2-3; possible D gene TRBD2, 6 bases. The CDR3 totals 17 residues. The V and J ends lost 6 bases and 8 bases respectively, with 27 bases between them. CDR3 DNA sequence: TGTGCCAGCAGAGGGGACTGGAGTAAGAGAAAAACTACTACGCAGTATTTT. Protein product: CASRGDWSKRKTTTQYF.